Each of the 13 T cell receptor beta chains below was sequenced from the same sample in a study of blood T cells in healthy people across ages. The authors ran a second PCR of about 7 to 12 cycles using a sample-barcoded 5' primer and a J-beta primer mix. TCRdb itself ran the 5' RACE reads through MiXCR, one entry per CDR3 protein. The sample holds under 750,000 distinct CDR3 sequences, 45% to 55% seen once. What was sequenced was blood. These receptor sequences come from a man older than 75 in good health.

DNA for the CDR3: TGTGCCAGCAGCTATGGACAGGGGGCATCAGATACGCAGTATTTT. Amino acids: CASSYGQGASDTQYF. The chain uses TRBV7-9 and TRBJ2-3, with 11 bases fitting TRBD1. Germline V gives CDR1 SEHNR, CDR2 FQNEAQ (reference sequence). V gave up 4 bases and J gave up 4 bases; unmatched junction bases: 4. This CDR3 has 15 amino acids.

This sequence joins TRBV6-2 or TRBV6-3 and TRBJ2-1; no firm D call. Germline CDR1 MNHEY, CDR2 SVGEGT. The CDR3 consists of 15 residues. V dropped 0 bases and J dropped 6 bases, with 12 bases sitting between them. CDR3 sequence: CASSYSIGRFNEQFF. For the CDR3, the DNA is TGTGCCAGCAGTTACTCGATAGGGCGGTTCAATGAGCAGTTCTTC.

This sequence joins TRBV29-1 and TRBJ1-1, with D perhaps TRBD1 (6 bases). V was clipped by 4 bases and J by 6 bases, with 18 bases between them. Germline V gene lookup returns CDR1 SQVTM and CDR2 ANQGSEA. The length of the CDR3 is 14 residues. For the CDR3, the DNA is TGCAGCGTTGTGAGCAGGGGAGCGGACGCTGAAGCTTTCTTT. This sequence encodes CSVVSRGADAEAFF.

The chain links TRBV7-2 to TRBJ2-3, with 7 bases lining up with TRBD2. The junction had 8 bases not matched to a gene; V was cut back by 1 base and J by 4 bases. This CDR3 has 16 residues. CDR1 is SGHTA and CDR2 is FQGNSA in the germline V gene. CDR3 sequence (DNA): TGTGCCAGCAGCTTAGGCGGGGCGGGAGTGGCAGATACGCAGTATTTT. Amino acid sequence: CASSLGGAGVADTQYF. The full variable domain, with the rest looked up from reference TRBV7-2 and TRBJ2-3, is GAGVSQSPSNKVTEKGKDVELRCDPISGHTALYWYRQSLGQGLEFLIYFQGNSAPDKSGLPSDRFSAERTGGSVSTLTIQRTQQEDSAVYLCASSLGGAGVADTQYFGPGTRLTVL.

This chain uses TRBV9 with TRBJ2-1; TRBD2 is a possible D gene (5 bases). V lost 4 bases to trimming and J lost 0 bases, with 14 bases between them. Germline V gene sequence: CDR1 SGDLS, CDR2 YYNGEE. The CDR3 has 16 amino acids. Written as DNA, the CDR3 is TGTGCCAGCAGCTTCCGGACTCCCAGCTCCTACAATGAGCAGTTCTTC. It is translated as CASSFRTPSSYNEQFF.

This clonotype was counted between two and nine times. The CDR3 DNA sequence: TGTGCCAGGTCACAGGGTGAGGATTCACCCCTCCACTTT. This codes for CARSQGEDSPLHF. The chain is built from TRBV19 and TRBJ1-6, with a tentative D call TRBD1 (6 bases). This CDR3 is built from 13 residues. Germline assignment: CDR1 LNHDA and CDR2 SQIVND (reference sequence). The germline V and J ends were trimmed by 9 bases and 8 bases, with 14 bases remaining between them. The full variable domain, completed using reference TRBV19 and TRBJ1-6, is DGGITQSPKYLFRKEGQNVTLSCEQNLNHDAMYWYRQDPGQGLRLIYYSQIVNDFQKGDIAEGYSVSREKKESFPLTVTSAQKNPTAFYLCARSQGEDSPLHFGNGTRLTVT.

The CDR3 DNA reads TGTGCCAGCAGCGCACGTGGGACTAGCGGGGGCATGGCCTACAATGAGCAGTTCTTC. It yields the protein CASSARGTSGGMAYNEQFF. V gene TRBV9 combines with J gene TRBJ2-1, with 14 nucleotides matching TRBD2. The germline V gene encodes CDR1 SGDLS and CDR2 YYNGEE. V dropped 3 bases and J dropped 2; count of bases not matched to a gene: 10. CDR3 size: 19 residues. Together with reference TRBV9 and TRBJ2-1, the CDR3 gives the full variable domain: DSGVTQTPKHLITATGQRVTLRCSPRSGDLSVYWYQQSLDQGLQFLIQYYNGEERAKGNILERFSAQQFPDLHSELNLSSLELGDSALYFCASSARGTSGGMAYNEQFFGPGTRLTVL.

This clonotype turned up a few times. This sequence joins TRBV7-8 and TRBJ2-7, with D possibly matching TRBD1 (6 bases). There are 14 residues in the CDR3. The germline V and J ends were trimmed by 4 bases and 2 bases, with 12 bases remaining between them. Germline-derived CDR1 and CDR2 are SGHVS and FQNEAQ. As DNA, the CDR3 is TGTGCCAGCAGCTACAGACAGGCCACCTACGAGCAGTACTTC. It codes for CASSYRQATYEQYF. Complete variable domain (other parts from reference TRBV7-8 and TRBJ2-7): GAGVSQSPRYKVAKRGQDVALRCDPISGHVSLFWYQQALGQGPEFLTYFQNEAQLDKSGLPSDRFFAERPEGSVSTLKIQRTQQEDSAVYLCASSYRQATYEQYFGPGTRLTVT.

The rearrangement joins TRBV7-2 to TRBJ1-5; 10 nucleotides align to TRBD1. The V segment lost 5 bases and the J segment 4 bases; nucleotides outside the gene matches: 5. The CDR3 contains 15 residues. CDR1 and CDR2 (germline): SGHTA, FQGNSA. The CDR3 DNA is TGTGCCAGCAGCCCCGGGACAGGGGAGAATCAGCCCCAGCATTTT. Residues: CASSPGTGENQPQHF.

The V and J genes are TRBV3-1 and TRBJ1-1, with 8 bases matching TRBD1. The CDR3 runs to 17 residues. J lost 2 bases, V lost 4 bases, and 12 bases had no gene match. Germline values: CDR1 LGHDT, CDR2 YNNKEL (reference sequence). The CDR3 reads CASSPGDVGQVNTEAFF. CDR3 nucleotides: TGTGCCAGCAGCCCCGGAGATGTGGGACAGGTCAACACTGAAGCTTTCTTT. Using reference TRBV3-1 and TRBJ1-1 for the parts outside the CDR3, the full variable domain is DTAVSQTPKYLVTQMGNDKSIKCEQNLGHDTMYWYKQDSKKFLKIMFSYNNKELIINETVPNRFSPKSPDKAHLNLHINSLELGDSAVYFCASSPGDVGQVNTEAFFGQGTRLTVV.

This clonotype was seen a single time. With a much larger clone just one base away, this may be a read error. This chain uses TRBV10-3 with TRBJ2-5; 7 nucleotides match TRBD1. Germline CDR1 and CDR2: ENHRY and SYGVKD. The CDR3 is 14 residues long. V was pared by 6 bases and J by 0 bases, with 4 bases of the junction left unmatched. The CDR3 bases are TGTGCCATCAGCGGGACAGAGTACCAAGAGACCCAGTACTTC. Translation: CAISGTEYQETQYF.

The table lists this clonotype with a few counts. The chain employs TRBV12-3 or TRBV12-4 and TRBJ2-1; the D is unclear. V was shortened by 1 base and J by 5 bases, with 24 bases between the two germline ends. The CDR3 covers 19 residues. Here the CDR3 reads CASSLGWNLLVLKHNEQFF. For the CDR3, the DNA is TGTGCCAGCAGTTTAGGATGGAACCTCCTTGTCCTAAAACACAATGAGCAGTTCTTC.

V usage is TRBV27 and J usage is TRBJ1-2; D perhaps matches TRBD1 (5 bases). Germline V CDR1 and CDR2: MNHEY, SMNVEV (reference sequence). The CDR3 has 12 residues. V lost 6 bases to trimming and J lost 3 bases, with 8 bases between them. The CDR3 DNA is TGTGCCAGCAGGGACATTTACTATGGCTACACCTTC. As protein: CASRDIYYGYTF.